This T cell receptor (beta chain) was observed in a study of T-cell reconstitution after alpha-beta-depleted transplantation in children. This clonotype was counted a few times. Its antigen is currently unknown. Findings and caveats of the study: When one year had passed after transplant, most T-cell counts and diversity came from newly produced T cells. Alpha-beta T cells present about two months after transplant were reported to originate from several hundred expanded graft clones.

The V gene lost 5 bases and the J gene lost 0 bases, with 20 bases spanning the gap. This CDR3 has 17 amino acids. TCRbeta library preparation incorporated unique molecular identifiers. TCRdb re-called the PCR reads with MiXCR, one entry per CDR3 protein. This table holds hundreds of thousands of distinct CDR3 sequences, about 25% found once. The sequence derives from a girl aged 2 to 9 with Fanconi anemia, due to receive a stem cell transplant. The starting material was PBMCs, obtained before TCRalphabeta/CD19-depleted stem cell transplant. The chain joins TRBV12-3 or TRBV12-4 to TRBJ2-7; D may be TRBD2 (8 bases). Written as DNA, the CDR3 is TGTGCCAGCAGTCCAGGGGGAGCGGGAGATCGCTCCTACGAGCAGTACTTC. Translating gives CASSPGGAGDRSYEQYF.